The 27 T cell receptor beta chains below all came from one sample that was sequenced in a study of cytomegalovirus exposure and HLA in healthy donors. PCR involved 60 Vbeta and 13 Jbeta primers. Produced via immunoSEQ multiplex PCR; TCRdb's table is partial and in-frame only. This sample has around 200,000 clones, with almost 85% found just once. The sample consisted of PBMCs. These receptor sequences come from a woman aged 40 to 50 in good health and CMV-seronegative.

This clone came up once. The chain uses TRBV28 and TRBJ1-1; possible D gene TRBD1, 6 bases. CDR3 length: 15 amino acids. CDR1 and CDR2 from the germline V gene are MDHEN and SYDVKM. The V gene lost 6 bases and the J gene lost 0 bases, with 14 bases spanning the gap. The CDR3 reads CASRPSGHLNTEAFF. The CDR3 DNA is TGTGCCAGCAGGCCGTCGGGACACCTGAACACTGAAGCTTTCTTT.

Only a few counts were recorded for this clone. CDR3 region: CASSQVWNTEAFF. In nucleotides, the CDR3 is TGCGCCAGCAGCCAAGTATGGAACACTGAAGCTTTCTTT. The chain employs TRBV4-3 and TRBJ1-1, with D uncertain. The CDR3 has 13 residues. CDR1 and CDR2 from the germline V gene are LGHNA and YSLEER. The V end was cut by 1 base, the J end by 1 base, with 4 bases between.

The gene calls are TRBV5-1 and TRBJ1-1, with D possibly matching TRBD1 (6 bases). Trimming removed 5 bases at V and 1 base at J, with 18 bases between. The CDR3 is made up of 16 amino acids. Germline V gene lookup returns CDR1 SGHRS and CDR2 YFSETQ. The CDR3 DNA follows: TGCGCCAGCAGTACAGGGTCAGTGCCCGCGAACACTGAAGCTTTCTTT. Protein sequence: CASSTGSVPANTEAFF.

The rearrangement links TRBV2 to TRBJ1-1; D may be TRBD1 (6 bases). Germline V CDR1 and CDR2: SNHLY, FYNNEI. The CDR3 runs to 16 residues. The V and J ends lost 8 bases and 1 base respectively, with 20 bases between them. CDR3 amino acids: CASRDRSTGWNTEAFF. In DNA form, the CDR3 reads TGTGCCAGCCGCGACAGATCGACAGGTTGGAACACTGAAGCTTTCTTT. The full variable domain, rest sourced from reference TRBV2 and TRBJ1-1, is EPEVTQTPSHQVTQMGQEVILRCVPISNHLYFYWYRQILGQKVEFLVSFYNNEISEKSEIFDDQFSVERPDGSNFTLKIRSTKLEDSAMYFCASRDRSTGWNTEAFFGQGTRLTVV.

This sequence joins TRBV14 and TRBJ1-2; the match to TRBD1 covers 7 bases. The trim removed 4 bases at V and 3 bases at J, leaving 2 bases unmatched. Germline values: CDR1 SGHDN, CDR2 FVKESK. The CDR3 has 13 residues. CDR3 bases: TGTGCCAGCAGCCGGGGACAGTACTATGGCTACACCTTC. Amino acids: CASSRGQYYGYTF. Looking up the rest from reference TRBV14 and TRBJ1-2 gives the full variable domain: EAGVTQFPSHSVIEKGQTVTLRCDPISGHDNLYWYRRVMGKEIKFLLHFVKESKQDESGMPNNRFLAERTGGTYSTLKVQPAELEDSGVYFCASSRGQYYGYTFGSGTRLTVV.

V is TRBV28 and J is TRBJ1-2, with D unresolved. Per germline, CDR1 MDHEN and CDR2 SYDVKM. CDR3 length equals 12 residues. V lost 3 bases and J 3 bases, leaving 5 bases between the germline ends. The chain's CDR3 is CASSLEDYGYTF. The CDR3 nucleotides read TGTGCCAGCAGTTTGGAGGACTATGGCTACACCTTC.

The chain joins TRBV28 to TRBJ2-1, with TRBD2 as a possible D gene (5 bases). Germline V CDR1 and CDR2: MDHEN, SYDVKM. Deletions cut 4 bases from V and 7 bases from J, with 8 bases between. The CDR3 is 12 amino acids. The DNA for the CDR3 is TGTGCCAGCAGTTCCCCGGGGAATGAGCAGTTCTTC. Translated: CASSSPGNEQFF.

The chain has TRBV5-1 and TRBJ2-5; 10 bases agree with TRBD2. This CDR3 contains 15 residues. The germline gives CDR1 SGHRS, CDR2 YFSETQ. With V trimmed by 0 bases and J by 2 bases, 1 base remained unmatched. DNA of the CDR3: TGCGCCAGCAGCTTGGGGACTAGCGGACAAGAGACCCAGTACTTC. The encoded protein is CASSLGTSGQETQYF.

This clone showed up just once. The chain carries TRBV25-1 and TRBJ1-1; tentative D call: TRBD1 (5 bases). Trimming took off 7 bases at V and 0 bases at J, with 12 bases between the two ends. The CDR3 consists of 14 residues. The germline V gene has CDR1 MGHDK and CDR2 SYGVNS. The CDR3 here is CASTGGSMNTEAFF. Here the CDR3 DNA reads TGTGCCAGCACTGGGGGGTCCATGAACACTGAAGCTTTCTTT.

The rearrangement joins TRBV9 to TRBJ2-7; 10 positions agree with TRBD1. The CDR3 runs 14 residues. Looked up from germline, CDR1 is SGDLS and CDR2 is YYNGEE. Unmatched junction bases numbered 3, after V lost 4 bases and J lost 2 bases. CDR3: CASSPGTGAYEQYF. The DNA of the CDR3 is TGTGCCAGCAGCCCTGGGACAGGGGCCTACGAGCAGTACTTC.

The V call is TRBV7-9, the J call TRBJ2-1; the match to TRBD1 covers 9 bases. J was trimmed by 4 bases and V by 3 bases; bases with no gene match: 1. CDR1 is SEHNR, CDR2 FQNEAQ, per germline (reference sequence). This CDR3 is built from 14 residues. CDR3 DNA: TGTGCCAGCAGCTTGGGACAGGGATACAATGAGCAGTTCTTC. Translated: CASSLGQGYNEQFF.

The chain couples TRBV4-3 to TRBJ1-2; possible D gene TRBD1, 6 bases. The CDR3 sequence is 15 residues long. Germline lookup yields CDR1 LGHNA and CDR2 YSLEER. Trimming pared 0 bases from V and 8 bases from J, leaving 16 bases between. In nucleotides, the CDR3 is TGCGCCAGCAGCCAAGACAGGACAGCCGGTGGGGGCTACACCTTC. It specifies CASSQDRTAGGGYTF.

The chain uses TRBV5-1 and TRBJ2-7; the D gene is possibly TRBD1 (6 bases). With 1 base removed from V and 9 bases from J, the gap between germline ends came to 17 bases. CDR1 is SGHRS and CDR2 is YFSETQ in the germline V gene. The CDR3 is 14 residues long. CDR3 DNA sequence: TGCGCCAGCAGCTTGAGGACAGCTACAGAAGGGCAGTACTTC. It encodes CASSLRTATEGQYF.

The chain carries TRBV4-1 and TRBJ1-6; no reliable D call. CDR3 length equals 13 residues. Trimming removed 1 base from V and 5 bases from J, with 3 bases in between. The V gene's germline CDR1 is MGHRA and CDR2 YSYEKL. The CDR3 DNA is TGCGCCAGCAGCCAAGTCGATAATTCACCCCTCCACTTT. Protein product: CASSQVDNSPLHF.

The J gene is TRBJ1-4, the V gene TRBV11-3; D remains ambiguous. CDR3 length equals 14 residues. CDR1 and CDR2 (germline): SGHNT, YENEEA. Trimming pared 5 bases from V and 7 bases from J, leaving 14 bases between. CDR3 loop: CASSPKGRGEKLFF. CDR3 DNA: TGTGCCAGCAGCCCGAAAGGACGGGGTGAAAAACTGTTTTTT. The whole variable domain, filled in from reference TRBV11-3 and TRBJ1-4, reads EAGVVQSPRYKIIEKKQPVAFWCNPISGHNTLYWYLQNLGQGPELLIRYENEEAVDDSQLPKDRFSAERLKGVDSTLKIQPAELGDSAVYLCASSPKGRGEKLFFGSGTQLSVL.

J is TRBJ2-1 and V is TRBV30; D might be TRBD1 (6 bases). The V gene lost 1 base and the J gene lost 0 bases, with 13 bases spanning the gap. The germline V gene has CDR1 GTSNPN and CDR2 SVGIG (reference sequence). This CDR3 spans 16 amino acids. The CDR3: CAWSEGVGGSYNEQFF. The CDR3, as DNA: TGTGCCTGGAGTGAAGGGGTAGGGGGCTCCTACAATGAGCAGTTCTTC.

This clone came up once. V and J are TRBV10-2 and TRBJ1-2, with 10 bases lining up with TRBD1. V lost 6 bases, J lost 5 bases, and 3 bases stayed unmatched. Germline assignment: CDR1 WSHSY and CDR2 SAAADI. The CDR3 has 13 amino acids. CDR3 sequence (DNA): TGCGCCAGCAGAATGGGACAGGGGTATGGCTACACCTTC. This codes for CASRMGQGYGYTF.

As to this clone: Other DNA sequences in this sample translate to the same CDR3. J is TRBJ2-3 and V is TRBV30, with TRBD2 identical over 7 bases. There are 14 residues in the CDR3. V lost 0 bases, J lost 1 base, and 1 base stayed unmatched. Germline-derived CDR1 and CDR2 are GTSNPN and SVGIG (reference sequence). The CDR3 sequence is CAWSVAGGTDTQYF. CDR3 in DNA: TGTGCCTGGAGTGTGGCGGGGGGCACAGATACGCAGTATTTT.

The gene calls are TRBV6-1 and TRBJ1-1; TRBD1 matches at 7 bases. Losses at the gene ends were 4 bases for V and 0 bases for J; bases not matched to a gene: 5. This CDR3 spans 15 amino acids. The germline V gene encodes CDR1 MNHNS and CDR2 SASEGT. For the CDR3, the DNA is TGTGCCAGCAGTGGGACAGGCCACATGAACACTGAAGCTTTCTTT. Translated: CASSGTGHMNTEAFF.

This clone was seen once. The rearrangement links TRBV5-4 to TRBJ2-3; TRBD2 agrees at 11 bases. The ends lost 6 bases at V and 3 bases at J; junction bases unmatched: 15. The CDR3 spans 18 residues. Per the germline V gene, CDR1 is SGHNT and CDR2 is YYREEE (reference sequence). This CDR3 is CASTTGVAGGVGTDTQYF. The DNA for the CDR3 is TGTGCCAGCACCACGGGGGTAGCGGGGGGGGTTGGAACAGATACGCAGTATTTT.

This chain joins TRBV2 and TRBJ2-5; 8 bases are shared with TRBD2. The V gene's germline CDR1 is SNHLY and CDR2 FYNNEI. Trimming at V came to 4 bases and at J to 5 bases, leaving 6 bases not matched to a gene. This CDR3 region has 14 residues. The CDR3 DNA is TGTGCCAGCAGTGGACTAGCGCTTTTGGAGACCCAGTACTTC. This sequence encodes CASSGLALLETQYF.

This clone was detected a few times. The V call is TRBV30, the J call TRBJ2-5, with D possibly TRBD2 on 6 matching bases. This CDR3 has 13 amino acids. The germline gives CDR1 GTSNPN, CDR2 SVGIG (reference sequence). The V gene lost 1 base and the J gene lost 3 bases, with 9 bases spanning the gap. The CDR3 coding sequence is TGTGCCTGGAGTGACGGAGGGGAAGAGACCCAGTACTTC. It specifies CAWSDGGEETQYF.

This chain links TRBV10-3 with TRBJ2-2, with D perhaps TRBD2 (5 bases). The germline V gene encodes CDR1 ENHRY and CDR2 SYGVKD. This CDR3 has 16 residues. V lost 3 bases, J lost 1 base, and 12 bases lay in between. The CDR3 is CAISEMRAVNTGELFF. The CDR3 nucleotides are TGTGCCATCAGTGAAATGAGGGCGGTGAACACCGGGGAGCTGTTTTTT.

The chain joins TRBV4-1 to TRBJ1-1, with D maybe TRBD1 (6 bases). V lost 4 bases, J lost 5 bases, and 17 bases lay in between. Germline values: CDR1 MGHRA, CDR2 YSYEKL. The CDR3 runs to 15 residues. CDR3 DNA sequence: TGCGCCAGCAGCCCCGGAAACAGGGTCTGGACTGAAGCTTTCTTT. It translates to CASSPGNRVWTEAFF.

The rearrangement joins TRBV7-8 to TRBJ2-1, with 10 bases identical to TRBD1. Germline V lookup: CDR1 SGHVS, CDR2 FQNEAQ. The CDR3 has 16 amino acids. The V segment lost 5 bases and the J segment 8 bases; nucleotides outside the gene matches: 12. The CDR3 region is CASSLPPGQGIYEQFF. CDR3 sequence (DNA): TGTGCCAGCAGCCTTCCTCCGGGACAGGGGATTTATGAGCAGTTCTTC.

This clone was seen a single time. In DNA form, the CDR3 reads TGCGCCAGCAGTCCGGACAGCGTCAAGCACGAGCAGTACTTC. This codes for CASSPDSVKHEQYF. This chain links TRBV5-1 with TRBJ2-7; D might be TRBD1 (6 bases). Germline V gene data show CDR1 as SGHRS and CDR2 as YFSETQ. CDR3 size: 14 residues. The V gene lost 5 bases and the J gene lost 5 bases, with 17 bases spanning the gap. The full variable domain, with the rest looked up from reference TRBV5-1 and TRBJ2-7, is KAGVTQTPRYLIKTRGQQVTLSCSPISGHRSVSWYQQTPGQGLQFLFEYFSETQRNKGNFPGRFSGRQFSNSRSEMNVSTLELGDSALYLCASSPDSVKHEQYFGPGTRLTVT.

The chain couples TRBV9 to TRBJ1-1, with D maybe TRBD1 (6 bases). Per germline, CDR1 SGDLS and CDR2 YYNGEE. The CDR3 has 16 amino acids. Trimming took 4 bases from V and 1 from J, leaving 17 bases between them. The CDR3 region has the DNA TGTGCCAGCAGCCATCCTCGTGAGACAGGGAACACTGAAGCTTTCTTT. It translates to CASSHPRETGNTEAFF.